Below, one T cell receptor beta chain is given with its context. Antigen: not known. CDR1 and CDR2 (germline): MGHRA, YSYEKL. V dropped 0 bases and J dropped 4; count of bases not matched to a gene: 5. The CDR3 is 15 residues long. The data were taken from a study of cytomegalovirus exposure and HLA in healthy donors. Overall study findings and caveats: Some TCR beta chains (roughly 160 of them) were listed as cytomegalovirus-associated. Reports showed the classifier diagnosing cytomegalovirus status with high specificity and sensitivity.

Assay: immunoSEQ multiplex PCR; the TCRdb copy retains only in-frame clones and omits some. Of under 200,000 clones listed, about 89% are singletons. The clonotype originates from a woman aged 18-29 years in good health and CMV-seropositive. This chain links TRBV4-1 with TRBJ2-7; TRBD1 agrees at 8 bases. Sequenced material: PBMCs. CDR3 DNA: TGCGCCAGCAGCCAAGAGCAGGGGGCGGGGTACGAGCAGTACTTC. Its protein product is CASSQEQGAGYEQYF.